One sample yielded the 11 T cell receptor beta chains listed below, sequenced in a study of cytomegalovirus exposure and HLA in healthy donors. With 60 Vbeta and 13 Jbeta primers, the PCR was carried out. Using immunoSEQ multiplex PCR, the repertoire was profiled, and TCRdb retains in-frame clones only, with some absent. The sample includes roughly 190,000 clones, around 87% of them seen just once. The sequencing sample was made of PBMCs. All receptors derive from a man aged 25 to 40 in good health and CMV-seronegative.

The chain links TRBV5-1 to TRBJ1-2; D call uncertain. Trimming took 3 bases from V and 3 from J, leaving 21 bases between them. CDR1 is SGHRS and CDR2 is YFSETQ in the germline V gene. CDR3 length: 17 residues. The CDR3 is CASSSYNVEPGDYGYTF. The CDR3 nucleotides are TGCGCCAGCAGCTCCTACAACGTCGAACCCGGGGACTATGGCTACACCTTC.

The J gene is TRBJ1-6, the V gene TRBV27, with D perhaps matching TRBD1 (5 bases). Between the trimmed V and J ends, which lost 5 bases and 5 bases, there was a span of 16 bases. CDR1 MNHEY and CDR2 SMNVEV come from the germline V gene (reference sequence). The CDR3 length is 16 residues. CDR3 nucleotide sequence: TGTGCCAGCAGTAACTGGGGGGGTAGTGATAATTCACCCCTCCACTTT. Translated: CASSNWGGSDNSPLHF.

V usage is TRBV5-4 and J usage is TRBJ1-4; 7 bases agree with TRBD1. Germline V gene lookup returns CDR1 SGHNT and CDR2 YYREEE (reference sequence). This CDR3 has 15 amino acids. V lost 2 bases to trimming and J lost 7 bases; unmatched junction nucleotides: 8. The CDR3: CASSFLAGGSEKLFF. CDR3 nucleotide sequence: TGTGCCAGCAGCTTCTTAGCAGGGGGTAGTGAAAAACTGTTTTTT.

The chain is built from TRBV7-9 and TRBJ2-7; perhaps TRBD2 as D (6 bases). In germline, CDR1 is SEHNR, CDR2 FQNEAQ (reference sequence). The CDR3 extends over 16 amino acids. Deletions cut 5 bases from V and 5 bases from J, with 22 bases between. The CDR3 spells CASSPFGGVFSHEQYF. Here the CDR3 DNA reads TGTGCCAGCAGCCCGTTCGGCGGGGTGTTTTCCCACGAGCAGTACTTC. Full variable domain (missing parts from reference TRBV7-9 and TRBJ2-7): DTGVSQNPRHKITKRGQNVTFRCDPISEHNRLYWYRQTLGQGPEFLTYFQNEAQLEKSRLLSDRFSAERPKGSFSTLEIQRTEQGDSAMYLCASSPFGGVFSHEQYFGPGTRLTVT.

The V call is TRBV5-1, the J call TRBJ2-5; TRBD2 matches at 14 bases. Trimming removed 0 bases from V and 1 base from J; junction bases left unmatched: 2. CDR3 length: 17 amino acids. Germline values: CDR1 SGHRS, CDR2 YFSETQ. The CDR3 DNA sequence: TGCGCCAGCAGCTTGGGGACTAGCGGGGGGCGCCAAGAGACCCAGTACTTC. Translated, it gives CASSLGTSGGRQETQYF.

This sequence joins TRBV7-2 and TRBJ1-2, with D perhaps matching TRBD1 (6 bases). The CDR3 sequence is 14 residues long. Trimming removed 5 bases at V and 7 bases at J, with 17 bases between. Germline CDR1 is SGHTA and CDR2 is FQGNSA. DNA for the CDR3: TGTGCCAGCAGCACCAGACAGGAAACTAGTGGCTACACCTTC. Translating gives CASSTRQETSGYTF.

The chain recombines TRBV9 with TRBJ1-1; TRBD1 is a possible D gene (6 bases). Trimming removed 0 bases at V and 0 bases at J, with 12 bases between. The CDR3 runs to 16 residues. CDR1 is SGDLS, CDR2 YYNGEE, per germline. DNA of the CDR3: TGTGCCAGCAGCGTAGGGACAGTTAGCATGAACACTGAAGCTTTCTTT. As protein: CASSVGTVSMNTEAFF.

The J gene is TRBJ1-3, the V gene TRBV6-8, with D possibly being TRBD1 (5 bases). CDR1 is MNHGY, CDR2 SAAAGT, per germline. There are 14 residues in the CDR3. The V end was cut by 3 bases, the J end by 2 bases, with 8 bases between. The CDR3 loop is CASSYSGAGNTIYF. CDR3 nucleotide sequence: TGTGCCAGCAGTTATTCGGGGGCTGGAAACACCATATATTTT.

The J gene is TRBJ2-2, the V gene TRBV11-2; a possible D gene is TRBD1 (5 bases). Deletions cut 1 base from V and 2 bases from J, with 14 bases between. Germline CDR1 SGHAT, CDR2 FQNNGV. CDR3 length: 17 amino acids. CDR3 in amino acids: CASSLVEVTGNTGELFF. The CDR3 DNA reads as TGTGCCAGCAGCTTAGTTGAGGTTACAGGAAACACCGGGGAGCTGTTTTTT.

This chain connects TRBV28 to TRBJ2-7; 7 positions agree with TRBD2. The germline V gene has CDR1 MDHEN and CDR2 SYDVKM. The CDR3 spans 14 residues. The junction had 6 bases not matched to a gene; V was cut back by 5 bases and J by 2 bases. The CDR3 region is CASSARTRAYEQYF. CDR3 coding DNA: TGTGCCAGCAGTGCGCGGACTAGGGCCTACGAGCAGTACTTC.

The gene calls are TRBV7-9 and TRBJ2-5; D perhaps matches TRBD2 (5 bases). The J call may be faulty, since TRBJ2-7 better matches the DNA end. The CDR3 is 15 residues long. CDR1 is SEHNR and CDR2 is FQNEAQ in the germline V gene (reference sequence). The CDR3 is CASSLVSAGSYEQYF. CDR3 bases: TGTGCCAGCAGCTTAGTGTCGGCGGGTTCCTACGAGCAGTACTTC.